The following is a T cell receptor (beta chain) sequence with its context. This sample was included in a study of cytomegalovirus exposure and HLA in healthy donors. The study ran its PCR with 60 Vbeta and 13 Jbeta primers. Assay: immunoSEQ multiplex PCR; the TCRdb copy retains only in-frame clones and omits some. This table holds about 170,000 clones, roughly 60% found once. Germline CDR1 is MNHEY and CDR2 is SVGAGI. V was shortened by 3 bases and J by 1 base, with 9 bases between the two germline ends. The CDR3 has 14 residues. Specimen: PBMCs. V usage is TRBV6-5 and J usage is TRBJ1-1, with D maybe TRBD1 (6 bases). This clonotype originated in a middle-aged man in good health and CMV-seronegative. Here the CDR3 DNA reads TGTGCCAGCAGTTATACGGACAGGAACACTGAAGCTTTCTTT. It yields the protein CASSYTDRNTEAFF.